Listed below are T cell receptor beta chains from one sample, sequenced in a study of T cells in Graves' hyperthyroidism and ophthalmopathy. MiXCR was run by TCRdb on the multiplex PCR reads, yielding one entry per CDR3 protein. The sample yields around 720,000 distinct CDR3 sequences, 35% seen once. Sequencing was carried out using blood. These receptors all stem from a woman aged 40-49 years with Graves' hyperthyroidism. Both conserved end residues are part of each CDR3. D genes are given only for firm matches. Not every row has a clone size; where given, it reads once, few, many or a size class.

D	V	length	size	J	CDR3	DNA
TRBD1	TRBV10-3	16	many	TRBJ2-2	CAISESRTGGTGELFF	TGTGCCATCAGTGAGTCCCGGACAGGGGGCACCGGGGAGCTGTTTTTT
TRBD1	TRBV5-4	15	few	TRBJ2-5	CASSQDVGTGETQYF	TGTGCCAGCAGCCAAGACGTGGGGACAGGAGAGACCCAGTACTTC
NA	TRBV29-1	13	many	TRBJ1-1	CSVDGQAATEAFF	TGCAGCGTTGATGGGCAGGCGGCCACTGAAGCTTTCTTT
NA	TRBV7-3	12	many	TRBJ1-1	CALGPLNTEAFF	TGTGCCTTGGGACCGCTGAACACTGAAGCTTTCTTT
NA	TRBV12-3/TRBV12-4	12	few	TRBJ2-5	CASSRVQETRYF	TGTGCCAGCAGCAGAGTACAAGAGACCCGGTACTTC
NA	TRBV9	15	few	TRBJ2-7	CASSVGPGAAYEQYF	TGTGCCAGCAGCGTAGGTCCGGGGGCCGCCTACGAGCAGTACTTC
TRBD1	TRBV10-3	12	many	TRBJ1-1	CAIRTGRTEAFF	TGTGCCATCAGGACAGGGAGGACTGAAGCTTTCTTT
NA	TRBV20-1	13	few	TRBJ1-2	CSARGMYNYGYTF	TGCAGTGCTAGAGGGATGTATAACTATGGCTACACCTTC
TRBD1	TRBV7-9	15	many	TRBJ1-1	CASSPRQGWGTEAFF	TGTGCCAGCAGCCCGAGACAGGGCTGGGGCACTGAAGCTTTCTTT
TRBD1	TRBV7-9	14	NA	TRBJ2-1	CASSFYSQGQEQFF	TGTGCCAGCAGCTTCTATTCACAGGGACAGGAGCAGTTCTTC
NA	TRBV10-3	13	NA	TRBJ1-2	CAISVGVPSGNTF	TGTGCCATCAGTGTCGGGGTACCCTCTGGAAACACCTTC
TRBD1	TRBV7-9	14	many	TRBJ1-6	CASSQTGGGSPLHF	TGTGCCAGCAGCCAAACAGGGGGCGGTTCACCCCTCCACTTT
TRBD1	TRBV25-1	16	NA	TRBJ2-5	CASSSIQGALQETQYF	TGTGCCAGCAGTTCCATACAGGGGGCCCTTCAAGAGACCCAGTACTTC
NA	TRBV29-1	11	NA	TRBJ1-1	CSVDDAAGAFF	TGCAGCGTTGACGACGCCGCCGGAGCTTTCTTT
NA	TRBV10-3	14	many	TRBJ2-7	CAIRPEGAGYEQYF	TGTGCCATCAGGCCGGAGGGGGCGGGTTACGAGCAGTACTTC
NA	TRBV7-6	14	many	TRBJ1-2	CASRDSGTDYGYTF	TGTGCCAGCAGAGACTCCGGGACGGATTATGGCTACACCTTC
NA	TRBV27	15	NA	TRBJ1-5	CASSLSIGVNQPQHF	TGTGCCAGCAGTTTATCGATAGGGGTAAATCAGCCCCAGCATTTT
NA	TRBV7-9	13	NA	TRBJ2-7	CASSLGLCYEQYF	TGTGCCAGCAGCTTAGGACTCTGCTACGAGCAGTACTTC
TRBD1	TRBV7-2	13	NA	TRBJ1-1	CASSWGIGGYAFF	TGTGCCAGCAGCTGGGGGATAGGGGGCTACGCTTTCTTT
NA	TRBV12-3/TRBV12-4	12	once	TRBJ1-2	CASSSPGLGYTF	TGTGCCAGCAGTTCTCCAGGGCTTGGCTACACCTTC
NA	TRBV7-9	11	many	TRBJ1-1	CASSPLEIAFF	TGTGCCAGCAGCCCGCTGGAGATAGCTTTCTTT
NA	TRBV4-3	13	NA	TRBJ1-1	CASSRSWDTEAFF	TGCGCCAGCAGCCGCAGTTGGGACACTGAAGCTTTCTTT
NA	TRBV20-1	14	NA	TRBJ1-2	CSARVASQLYGYTF	TGCAGTGCTAGGGTTGCTTCGCAGCTATATGGCTACACCTTC
NA	TRBV7-2	16	many	TRBJ2-7	CASSPRLAGVGDEQYF	TGTGCCAGCAGCCCCCGGCTAGCAGGAGTCGGGGACGAGCAGTACTTC
TRBD2	TRBV7-2	17	few	TRBJ2-5	CASSLGAQAGDRETQYF	TGTGCCAGCAGCTTAGGGGCCCAAGCGGGGGATAGAGAGACCCAGTACTTC
NA	TRBV6-6	15	NA	TRBJ1-1	CASRTGQGLNTEAFF	TGTGCCAGCAGAACGGGACAAGGGCTGAACACTGAAGCTTTCTTT
NA	TRBV10-3	12	NA	TRBJ1-5	CATSGPGRSQHF	TGTGCCACCAGTGGCCCTGGACGGTCACAGCATTTT
NA	TRBV4-3	16	few	TRBJ1-6	CASSQGKQGRDSPLHF	TGCGCCAGCAGCCAAGGAAAGCAGGGTCGGGACTCACCCCTCCACTTT
NA	TRBV10-3	14	many	TRBJ1-5	CAISESSLHQPQHF	TGTGCCATCAGTGAGAGCAGCCTTCATCAGCCCCAGCATTTT
NA	TRBV7-9	12	NA	TRBJ1-1	CASSSPQGAAFF	TGTGCCAGCAGCTCACCACAGGGAGCAGCTTTCTTT
TRBD2	TRBV24-1	13	NA	TRBJ2-7	CATQGGGYNEQYF	TGTGCCACCCAGGGCGGGGGTTACAATGAGCAGTACTTC
TRBD2	TRBV25-1	15	NA	TRBJ2-7	CASSELGGRAVEQYF	TGTGCCAGCAGTGAATTGGGCGGGAGGGCGGTCGAGCAGTACTTC
NA	TRBV9	13	few	TRBJ1-2	CASSPHKARTAPF	TGTGCCAGCAGCCCTCACAAGGCGCGGACTGCGCCCTTC